This TCR beta chain was sequenced during a study of OX40 agonist ivuxolimab in advanced cancers. Study conclusions and caveats: Averaged across samples, CD8+ T cells carried more expanded clones than CD4+ did. Some nonresponders also had low normalized T-cell clonal expansion. Specificity for antigen went undetermined in the expanded peripheral T cells. Individuals who were partial responders at 0.1-3.0 mg/kg had clonal expansion that ranked among the lowest.

Data came from immunoSEQ multiplex PCR; TCRdb stores just in-frame clones and leaves some out. The sample lists under 90,000 clones; more than 70% were seen once. CDR1 MGHRA and CDR2 YSYEKL come from the germline V gene. Between the trimmed V and J ends, which lost 4 bases and 3 bases, there was a span of 19 bases. The CDR3 sequence is 17 residues long. About this clone: Its antigen is not known.

This TCR was recovered from an adult with an advanced solid tumor such as melanoma, head and neck, liver or kidney cancer. This chain joins TRBV4-1 and TRBJ1-3, with D possibly TRBD1 on 6 matching bases. The input for sequencing was CD4+ or CD8+ T cells sorted from blood, taken in a trial of the OX40 agonist ivuxolimab. The CDR3 loop reads CASSPQGVGGDGNTIYF. DNA for the CDR3: TGCGCCAGCAGCCCCCAAGGGGTCGGGGGCGATGGAAACACCATATATTTT.